The next 9 T cell receptor beta chains were all read from a single sample in a study of T-cell reconstitution after alpha-beta-depleted transplantation in children. Unique molecular identifiers were used in preparing the TCRbeta library. TCRdb used MiXCR to reprocess the PCR reads, holding one entry per CDR3 protein. The repertoire includes under 300,000 distinct CDR3 sequences, roughly 11% of them detected once, and about a quarter sits in the top ten. Here the sequenced sample was peripheral blood, taken 180 days after TCRalphabeta/CD19-depleted stem cell transplant. These receptor sequences come from a male patient aged 2-15 years who had a stem cell transplant for chronic granulomatous disease, so the T cells may come from the graft donor.

This clonotype showed up many times. The chain combines TRBV30 with TRBJ2-1; D is unclear. Trimming shortened V by 3 bases and J by 0 bases, and 6 bases separated the two germline ends. The CDR3 has 13 amino acids. Germline lookup yields CDR1 GTSNPN and CDR2 SVGIG (reference sequence). Here the CDR3 DNA reads TGTGCCTGGAGACAGAGCTCCTACAATGAGCAGTTCTTC. This translates into CAWRQSSYNEQFF.

In this sample, this clonotype turned up many times. The rearrangement joins TRBV20-1 to TRBJ1-4, with D maybe TRBD1 (5 bases). V was shortened by 5 bases and J by 3 bases, with 7 bases between the two germline ends. This CDR3 has 12 amino acids. Germline V lookup: CDR1 DFQATT, CDR2 SNEGSKA (reference sequence). The DNA of the CDR3 is TGCAGTGCTCCGACAGCTAATGAAAAACTGTTTTTT. It is translated as CSAPTANEKLFF.

This clonotype has at least ten counts. This chain links TRBV7-2 with TRBJ1-6, with D unclear. The V end lost 1 base, the J end lost 11 bases, and 6 bases lay between the germline ends. Germline-derived CDR1 and CDR2 are SGHTA and FQGNSA. This CDR3 is built from 12 residues. CDR3 nucleotides: TGTGCCAGCAGCTTAGGCGGGGCACCCCTCCACTTT. Its protein is CASSLGGAPLHF. Complete variable domain (other parts from reference TRBV7-2 and TRBJ1-6): GAGVSQSPSNKVTEKGKDVELRCDPISGHTALYWYRQSLGQGLEFLIYFQGNSAPDKSGLPSDRFSAERTGGSVSTLTIQRTQQEDSAVYLCASSLGGAPLHFGNGTRLTVT.

This clonotype was seen ten or more times. The rearrangement links TRBV29-1 to TRBJ1-5; D is unresolved. The CDR3 runs to 13 residues. The germline gives CDR1 SQVTM, CDR2 ANQGSEA. Trimming left V 1 base short and J 0 bases short, with 4 bases between. The DNA for the CDR3 is TGCAGCGTTGAAGGGGGTAGCAATCAGCCCCAGCATTTT. This translates into CSVEGGSNQPQHF.

This clonotype was seen at least ten times. V is TRBV6-5 and J is TRBJ2-7; possibly TRBD2 for D (6 bases). Germline values: CDR1 MNHEY, CDR2 SVGAGI. The CDR3 covers 17 residues. V lost 2 bases and J lost 0, with 17 bases in between. CDR3 loop: CASSYRDQQDYSYEQYF. In DNA, the CDR3 is TGTGCCAGCAGTTACCGAGACCAACAGGACTACTCCTACGAGCAGTACTTC.

The table lists this clonotype with many counts. V is TRBV29-1 and J is TRBJ1-1; TRBD1 aligns across 7 bases. Germline V gene data show CDR1 as SQVTM and CDR2 as ANQGSEA. J gave up 0 bases and V 7 bases, and 2 bases lay outside the gene matches. This CDR3 is built from 12 residues. CDR3 in amino acids: CSGDSLNTEAFF. For the CDR3, the DNA is TGCAGCGGGGACAGTCTGAACACTGAAGCTTTCTTT. The variable domain in full, with the rest retrieved from reference TRBV29-1 and TRBJ1-1, is SAVISQKPSRDICQRGTSLTIQCQVDSQVTMMFWYRQQPGQSLTLIATANQGSEATYESGFVIDKFPISRPNLTFSTLTVSNMSPEDSSIYLCSGDSLNTEAFFGQGTRLTVV.

J is TRBJ2-1 and V is TRBV19, with 7 bases that match TRBD2. V gave up 3 bases and J gave up 5 bases; unmatched junction bases: 7. From germline, CDR1 is LNHDA and CDR2 SQIVND (reference sequence). The CDR3 is 15 residues long. Here the CDR3 DNA reads TGTGCCAGTAGTATTTGGGGAGGACTAGACAATGAGCAGTTCTTC. Protein: CASSIWGGLDNEQFF.

Many counts were recorded for this clonotype. The CDR3: CAIGNASGTGVYEQYF. CDR3 DNA sequence: TGTGCCATCGGAAACGCATCCGGGACTGGAGTCTACGAGCAGTACTTC. This sequence joins TRBV10-3 and TRBJ2-7; weak D call: TRBD2 (6 bases). Trimming cost V 8 bases and J 3 bases, with 23 bases left between them. The CDR3 contains 16 residues. Germline loops: CDR1 ENHRY, CDR2 SYGVKD.

In this sample, this clonotype turned up many times. The J gene is TRBJ2-2, the V gene TRBV6-1; 12 nucleotides match TRBD1. Per germline, CDR1 MNHNS and CDR2 SASEGT. V lost 5 bases, J lost 9 bases, and 10 bases stayed unmatched. The CDR3 spans 16 residues. This CDR3 is CASSTPGQGAYWELFF. CDR3 bases: TGTGCCAGCAGTACGCCGGGACAGGGGGCGTACTGGGAGCTGTTTTTT.